This T cell receptor beta chain was recorded in a study of T cell changes during pregnancy in multiple sclerosis (dated by TCRdb to between 2018 and 2021). In terms of the full investigation: In women with multiple sclerosis, the researchers looked at how the T cell repertoire shifted as pregnancy progressed.

Remarks on this clone: The target of this receptor is not known. No base quality values were provided; no much bigger clone lies one nucleotide off.

The CDR1 and CDR2 encoded by the germline V gene are SQVTM and ANQGSEA. Relative to germline, V is 3 bases shorter and J is 3 bases shorter, with 14 bases between their ends. Counted from cysteine to phenylalanine, this CDR3 has 14 amino acids. Only the CDR3 region is kept as DNA, spanning 42 bases read in frame from base 1. Library prep was done by the immunoSEQ multiplex PCR assay. TCRdb provides this immuneACCESS table in a form limited to in-frame rearrangements. Some clones are lacking; in checked studies, under half of them reflect an unresolved V gene, and why the rest are absent is not known. Recorded for this sample are 84,000 or so clones; about 94% of them occurred a single time. Roughly 2.5% of the sample lies in the top ten.

This receptor was obtained from a female donor with multiple sclerosis, enrolled in a pregnancy study. The sequence is built from TRBV29-1 and TRBJ1-1; the D segment could be TRBD1, given 6 matching bases. Material: peripheral blood, obtained in the third trimester of pregnancy. The bases are TGCAGCGTTGAGTTACAGGGACGGGACACTGAAGCTTTCTTT. This is translated as CSVELQGRDTEAFF.